Below are 27 T cell receptor beta chains sequenced from a single sample in a study of blood T cell repertoires in COVID-19. Some clones are missing from TCRdb's copy, which holds only in-frame ones; the method was immunoSEQ multiplex PCR. The sample has tens of thousands of clones; approximately 85% are singletons. Sequencing used peripheral blood. All receptors derive from a man aged 50-60 years with acute or convalescent COVID-19.

The V call is TRBV21-1, the J call TRBJ2-2; TRBD1 is the table's D call, not checked against the DNA. TRBV21-1 represents a pseudogene. This CDR3 has 17 residues. DNA for the CDR3: TGTGCCAGCAGCAAAGCTAACCCCGACATGAACACCGGGGAGCTGTTTTTT. Protein product: CASSKANPDMNTGELFF.

The chain employs TRBV6-5 and TRBJ1-4; 9 bases match TRBD1. CDR3 length equals 14 residues. CDR1 MNHEY and CDR2 SVGAGI come from the germline V gene. J gave up 8 bases and V 5 bases, and 6 bases lay outside the gene matches. CDR3 residues: CASSRTGVGEKLFF. Written as DNA, the CDR3 is TGTGCCAGCAGTCGGACAGGGGTTGGGGAAAAACTGTTTTTT.

The chain employs TRBV30 and TRBJ1-3; 7 bases align to TRBD1. CDR1 and CDR2 (germline): GTSNPN, SVGIG (reference sequence). V gave up 3 bases and J gave up 0 bases; unmatched junction bases: 14. This CDR3 comprises 18 residues. DNA for the CDR3: TGTGCCTGGAGGAAAACCCGGACAGGCCGATACTCTGGAAACACCATATATTTT. This codes for CAWRKTRTGRYSGNTIYF.

The CDR3 nucleotides read TGTGCCAGCTCACCCTCCGGGACAGGGTCCTTCTCTGGAAACACCATATATTTT. Translated: CASSPSGTGSFSGNTIYF. The rearrangement uses TRBV18 and TRBJ1-3, with 9 bases fitting TRBD1. Germline lookup yields CDR1 KGHSH and CDR2 LQKENI. V lost 3 bases to trimming and J lost 0 bases; unmatched junction nucleotides: 9. The CDR3 is 18 residues long.

The DNA for the CDR3 is TGCGCCAGCAGATGGGACAGGGGGGAGCCCCAGCATTTT. It is translated as CASRWDRGEPQHF. The V gene is TRBV10-2, the J gene TRBJ1-5; 11 nucleotides match TRBD1. V shed 6 bases and J 8 bases; nucleotides not matched to a gene: 3. CDR3 size: 13 residues. Germline CDR1 is WSHSY and CDR2 is SAAADI.

The rearrangement uses TRBV6-5 and TRBJ2-2; 7 positions match TRBD2. CDR1 and CDR2 from the germline V gene are MNHEY and SVGAGI. V dropped 0 bases and J dropped 4; count of bases not matched to a gene: 5. The CDR3 is made up of 16 amino acids. This CDR3 reads CASSYSAGLSTGELFF. CDR3 nucleotides: TGTGCCAGCAGTTACTCGGCGGGACTATCCACCGGGGAGCTGTTTTTT.

This clone is a singleton in its sample. J is TRBJ1-2 and V is TRBV3-1 (or the pseudogene TRBV3-2); D is perhaps TRBD1 (5 bases). The CDR3 runs to 14 residues. V was clipped by 4 bases and J by 8 bases, with 17 bases between them. The germline gives CDR1 LGHDT, CDR2 YNNKEL (reference sequence). CDR3 bases: TGTGCCAGCAGCCCCCAGGAGGGGATGGAAGGCTACACCTTC. This sequence encodes CASSPQEGMEGYTF.

The rearrangement uses TRBV6-6 and TRBJ2-3, with 7 bases identical to TRBD2. The length of the CDR3 is 14 residues. V trimming: 5 bases; J trimming: 3 bases; junction bases outside the gene matches: 5. Germline V lookup: CDR1 MNHNY, CDR2 SVGAGI (reference sequence). Here the CDR3 DNA reads TGTGCCAGCAGTCCCGGGAGGCTTACAGATACGCAGTATTTT. Protein product: CASSPGRLTDTQYF.

The chain recombines TRBV29-1 with TRBJ1-5; D is uncertain. V dropped 4 bases and J dropped 3 bases, with 7 bases sitting between them. The length of the CDR3 is 12 residues. CDR1 SQVTM and CDR2 ANQGSEA come from the germline V gene. For the CDR3, the DNA is TGCAGCGTTGTCGGGGACAATCAGCCCCAGCATTTT. This gives the protein CSVVGDNQPQHF.

The rearrangement joins TRBV4-2 to TRBJ2-2, with 16 bases fitting TRBD2. Germline V CDR1 and CDR2: LGHNA, YNFKEQ. The CDR3 has 18 amino acids. The V gene end was trimmed by 5 bases and the J gene end by 6 bases; junction bases not matched to a gene: 9. CDR3 sequence (DNA): TGTGCCAGCAGCTACTCCGGGACTAGCGGGGGGGCCCCCGGGGAGCTGTTTTTT. Translating gives CASSYSGTSGGAPGELFF.

The chain combines TRBV6-5 with TRBJ1-5, with D possibly being TRBD1 (6 bases). V was trimmed by 7 bases and J by 0 bases, leaving 10 bases between them. CDR1 and CDR2 from the germline V gene are MNHEY and SVGAGI. The CDR3 has 14 residues. Here the CDR3 DNA reads TGTGCCAGCATGGGGGGGCCTAGCAATCAGCCCCAGCATTTT. Translating it yields CASMGGPSNQPQHF.

The V and J genes are TRBV5-6 and TRBJ2-2, with 10 bases identical to TRBD1. With V trimmed by 3 bases and J by 11 bases, 16 bases remained unmatched. Germline V CDR1 and CDR2: SGHDT, YYEEEE. The CDR3 is 17 amino acids. The CDR3 DNA reads as TGTGCCAGCAGCTGGACAGGGGGATCCAATCTCCGGGGAGAGCTGTTTTTT. It codes for CASSWTGGSNLRGELFF.

The gene calls are TRBV2 and TRBJ2-7, with D possibly matching TRBD2 (6 bases). Trimming shortened V by 8 bases and J by 4 bases, and 18 bases separated the two germline ends. Germline V gene data show CDR1 as SNHLY and CDR2 as FYNNEI. The CDR3 extends over 14 amino acids. CDR3 amino acids: CASVGEPGVYEQYF. The CDR3 nucleotides read TGTGCCAGCGTGGGAGAACCGGGGGTGTACGAGCAGTACTTC.

This clone was counted only a few times. The chain is built from TRBV6-6 and TRBJ2-7; no reliable D call. Germline V gene lookup returns CDR1 MNHNY and CDR2 SVGAGI (reference sequence). Trimming pared 7 bases from V and 0 bases from J, leaving 10 bases between. The CDR3 runs 13 residues. The CDR3 sequence: CASTSLSSYEQYF. In DNA form, the CDR3 reads TGTGCCAGCACGAGCCTAAGCTCCTACGAGCAGTACTTC.

About this clone itself: The same CDR3 is also encoded by other DNA sequences in this sample. J is TRBJ2-3 and V is TRBV7-3, with 10 bases matching TRBD2. The ends lost 6 bases at V and 3 bases at J; junction bases unmatched: 6. The CDR3 contains 15 residues. The germline gives CDR1 SGHTA, CDR2 FQGTGA. CDR3 region: CASRLAGVSTDTQYF. In DNA, the CDR3 is TGTGCCAGCAGGCTAGCGGGGGTTTCTACAGATACGCAGTATTTT.

This clone was detected only once. This sequence joins TRBV28 and TRBJ1-6; perhaps TRBD1 as D (6 bases). The CDR3 has 15 amino acids. CDR1 and CDR2 from the germline V gene are MDHEN and SYDVKM. V shed 1 base and J shed 9 bases, with 13 bases lying between them. The CDR3 sequence is CASSLFRTVASPLHF. In nucleotides, the CDR3 is TGTGCCAGCAGTTTATTTCGGACAGTAGCTTCACCCCTCCACTTT.

The chain has TRBV3-1 (or the pseudogene TRBV3-2) and TRBJ2-2; D unclear. V shed 4 bases and J shed 4 bases, with 4 bases lying between them. The CDR3 is made up of 12 amino acids. Germline V CDR1 and CDR2: LGHDT, YNNKEL (reference sequence). For the CDR3, the DNA is TGTGCCAGCAGCCGACTCACCGGGGAGCTGTTTTTT. Translated, it gives CASSRLTGELFF.

This rearrangement joins TRBV7-3 to TRBJ2-3; TRBD1 aligns across 8 bases. Germline loops: CDR1 SGHTA, CDR2 FQGTGA. The CDR3 runs to 14 residues. The trim removed 5 bases at V and 5 bases at J, leaving 6 bases unmatched. DNA of the CDR3: TGTGCCAGCAGCCGCCAGGGGGCCGGAGATACGCAGTATTTT. It is translated as CASSRQGAGDTQYF.

This chain joins TRBV27 and TRBJ2-7, with a weak D call TRBD1 (7 bases). Germline CDR1 MNHEY, CDR2 SMNVEV (reference sequence). Trimming took 5 bases from V and 4 from J, leaving 12 bases between them. The length of the CDR3 is 13 residues. CDR3 sequence (DNA): TGTGCCAGCAGTCCAGGGGGGTGGTACGAGCAGTACTTC. Residues: CASSPGGWYEQYF.

The chain joins TRBV6-2 or TRBV6-3 to TRBJ1-2; D not resolved. This CDR3 spans 13 amino acids. V lost 5 bases and J 4 bases, leaving 11 bases between the germline ends. CDR1 is MNHEY and CDR2 is SVGEGT in the germline V gene. CDR3 region: CASSHRVSYGYTF. In DNA, the CDR3 is TGTGCCAGCAGTCATCGGGTCTCCTATGGCTACACCTTC.

V and J are TRBV5-1 and TRBJ1-5; a weak D match, TRBD1 (5 bases). CDR3 length equals 15 residues. Germline CDR1 SGHRS, CDR2 YFSETQ. Trimming took off 0 bases at V and 2 bases at J, with 9 bases between the two ends. CDR3 sequence reads: CASSLDSGGNQPQHF. The CDR3 DNA follows: TGCGCCAGCAGCTTGGATTCGGGGGGCAATCAGCCCCAGCATTTT.

Relative to its sample, this clone is medium-sized. V is TRBV2 and J is TRBJ2-5, with D maybe TRBD1 (5 bases). The CDR3 consists of 13 residues. V was clipped by 3 bases and J by 7 bases, with 12 bases between them. Germline V gene sequence: CDR1 SNHLY, CDR2 FYNNEI. The chain's CDR3 is CASSDSQATTQYF. In DNA form, the CDR3 reads TGTGCCAGCAGTGATTCACAGGCTACGACCCAGTACTTC.

The chain recombines TRBV5-1 with TRBJ2-7, with D possibly being TRBD1 (5 bases). There are 13 residues in the CDR3. Germline loops: CDR1 SGHRS, CDR2 YFSETQ. V lost 4 bases, J lost 3 bases, and 11 bases lay in between. CDR3 amino acids: CASSPLQGYEQYF. Written as DNA, the CDR3 is TGCGCCAGCAGCCCGTTGCAGGGCTACGAGCAGTACTTC.

The chain has TRBV6-6 and TRBJ2-1; D unclear. Per the germline V gene, CDR1 is MNHNY and CDR2 is SVGAGI (reference sequence). Deletions cut 4 bases from V and 4 bases from J, with 5 bases between. The CDR3 is made up of 12 amino acids. For the CDR3, the DNA is TGTGCCAGCAGTTCAACATACAATGAGCAGTTCTTC. This encodes CASSSTYNEQFF.

The V and J genes are TRBV11-2 and TRBJ2-3, with 9 nucleotides matching TRBD2. Germline assignment: CDR1 SGHAT and CDR2 FQNNGV. The CDR3 has 16 residues. After removal of 4 bases from V and 2 bases from J, the junction contained 7 bases not matched to a gene. The CDR3 sequence is CASSSPTSGNTDTQYF. Here the CDR3 DNA reads TGTGCCAGCAGCTCACCGACTAGCGGTAACACAGATACGCAGTATTTT.

The J gene is TRBJ2-7, the V gene TRBV27, with TRBD1 matching over 9 bases. CDR3 length: 14 amino acids. Germline V CDR1 and CDR2: MNHEY, SMNVEV (reference sequence). Trimming took 4 bases from V and 6 from J; bases not matched to a gene: 7. The CDR3, as DNA: TGTGCCAGCAGTTACCTGACAGGGGGGGGCGAGCAGTACTTC. Translating gives CASSYLTGGGEQYF.

This rearrangement joins TRBV25-1 to TRBJ1-1; D is uncertain. The CDR3 runs 16 residues. V was trimmed by 2 bases and J by 3 bases, leaving 16 bases between them. CDR1 and CDR2 from the germline V gene are MGHDK and SYGVNS. The CDR3 DNA follows: TGTGCCAGCAGTGAAGGGCGGGCCACATCGGACACTGAAGCTTTCTTT. Translated: CASSEGRATSDTEAFF. Together with reference TRBV25-1 and TRBJ1-1, the CDR3 gives the full variable domain: EADIYQTPRYLVIGTGKKITLECSQTMGHDKMYWYQQDPGMELHLIHYSYGVNSTEKGDLSSESTVSRIRTEHFPLTLESARPSHTSQYLCASSEGRATSDTEAFFGQGTRLTVV.